The 25 T cell receptor beta chains given below trace back to one sample, sequenced in a study of T cell changes during pregnancy in multiple sclerosis. Here immunoSEQ multiplex PCR was the method, and the copy in TCRdb shows in-frame clones only, minus some. The table has over 35,000 clones, 90% to 95% seen once. The sample here was CD8+ T cells from peripheral blood mononuclear cells, taken in the third trimester of pregnancy. All receptors come from a female donor with multiple sclerosis, enrolled in a pregnancy study.

This CDR3 reads CASSIGGGGEGQGYGYTF. The CDR3 nucleotides read TGTGCCAGTAGTATAGGAGGGGGTGGGGAGGGTCAAGGCTATGGCTACACCTTC. The chain recombines TRBV19 with TRBJ1-2, with D possibly being TRBD1 (6 bases). The CDR3 runs to 18 residues. Germline CDR1 reads LNHDA; CDR2 reads SQIVND (reference sequence). V shed 1 base and J shed 4 bases, with 22 bases lying between them.

The J gene is TRBJ2-7, the V gene TRBV27; D possibly corresponds to TRBD1 (5 bases). CDR3 length: 13 amino acids. Germline V gene data show CDR1 as MNHEY and CDR2 as SMNVEV (reference sequence). Trimming left V 5 bases short and J 2 bases short, with 10 bases between. This chain's CDR3 is CASSRTSTYEQYF. The DNA of the CDR3 is TGTGCCAGCAGTCGGACATCTACCTACGAGCAGTACTTC.

The rearrangement links TRBV4-1 to TRBJ1-2; 7 bases map to TRBD1. Germline V gene sequence: CDR1 MGHRA, CDR2 YSYEKL. V dropped 7 bases and J dropped 8; count of bases not matched to a gene: 13. This CDR3 spans 14 amino acids. The CDR3 here is CASTLTDRPRGYTF. The DNA for the CDR3 is TGCGCCAGCACCCTAACGGACAGGCCAAGAGGCTACACCTTC.

The chain links TRBV13 to TRBJ2-1; maybe TRBD2 (6 bases). The V end was cut by 3 bases, the J end by 8 bases, with 11 bases between. The V gene's germline CDR1 is PRHDT and CDR2 FYEKMQ (reference sequence). The CDR3 contains 13 residues. DNA for the CDR3: TGTGCCAGCAGCTTGGGGGTAGCGGATGAGCAGTTCTTC. Amino acids: CASSLGVADEQFF.

V gene TRBV7-9 combines with J gene TRBJ2-5; 7 bases match TRBD1. The CDR3 totals 14 residues. With 6 bases clipped from V and 5 bases from J, the junction kept 9 bases outside the gene matches. Per germline, CDR1 SEHNR and CDR2 FQNEAQ (reference sequence). The CDR3 region has the DNA TGTGCCAGCAGTCAAAACAGGGGAAAGGAGACCCAGTACTTC. The encoded protein is CASSQNRGKETQYF.

This chain uses TRBV19 with TRBJ1-1, with TRBD1 matching 7 bases. The CDR3 sequence is 17 residues long. J gave up 4 bases and V 1 base, and 12 bases lay outside the gene matches. CDR1 is LNHDA and CDR2 is SQIVND in the germline V gene (reference sequence). As DNA, the CDR3 is TGTGCCAGTAGTATAGGGGGGACAGCCCCCTTGGGCACTGAAGCTTTCTTT. This gives the protein CASSIGGTAPLGTEAFF.

V gene TRBV28 combines with J gene TRBJ2-1; tentatively, D is TRBD2 (6 bases). Between the trimmed V and J ends, which lost 1 base and 0 bases, there was a span of 10 bases. Looked up from germline, CDR1 is MDHEN and CDR2 is SYDVKM. The CDR3 contains 16 residues. The CDR3 nucleotides read TGTGCCAGCAGTTTATCGGCGGGGATCTCCTACAATGAGCAGTTCTTC. Its translation: CASSLSAGISYNEQFF.

The chain carries TRBV7-2 and TRBJ1-1, with TRBD1 matching over 7 bases. J gave up 8 bases and V 1 base, and 7 bases lay outside the gene matches. The CDR3 contains 14 residues. The germline CDR1 and CDR2 sequences are SGHTA and FQGNSA. In DNA, the CDR3 is TGTGCCAGCAGCTTAGGAGGGGGCCACCTGGAAGCTTTCTTT. This sequence encodes CASSLGGGHLEAFF.

The rearrangement links TRBV6-6 to TRBJ1-1, with unresolved D. The V gene's germline CDR1 is MNHNY and CDR2 SVGAGI (reference sequence). The CDR3 totals 13 residues. V was shortened by 7 bases and J by 3 bases, with 12 bases between the two germline ends. CDR3 DNA sequence: TGTGCCAGCACGTCCAACAGCTACACTGAAGCTTTCTTT. The encoded protein is CASTSNSYTEAFF.

This chain links TRBV30 with TRBJ1-2; possibly TRBD1 for D (6 bases). Trimming shortened V by 5 bases and J by 6 bases, and 19 bases separated the two germline ends. Germline values: CDR1 GTSNPN, CDR2 SVGIG (reference sequence). This CDR3 has 14 amino acids. CDR3 in amino acids: CAWGATGYFHGYTF. In nucleotides, the CDR3 is TGTGCCTGGGGGGCAACAGGGTACTTCCATGGCTACACCTTC.

The chain combines TRBV5-1 with TRBJ2-5; 12 nucleotides line up with TRBD1. In germline, CDR1 is SGHRS, CDR2 YFSETQ. V was pared by 4 bases and J by 5 bases, with 6 bases of the junction left unmatched. This CDR3 region has 15 residues. For the CDR3, the DNA is TGCGCCAGCAGCGGTGGGACAGGGGGCCGTGAGACCCAGTACTTC. Its protein product is CASSGGTGGRETQYF.

V usage is TRBV2 and J usage is TRBJ2-7; D uncertain. Per the germline V gene, CDR1 is SNHLY and CDR2 is FYNNEI. CDR3 length equals 11 residues. The CDR3 protein is CAARAGYEQYF. CDR3 nucleotides: TGTGCAGCCCGAGCAGGCTACGAGCAGTACTTC.

This chain joins TRBV7-9 and TRBJ2-1, with 7 bases fitting TRBD2. CDR1 and CDR2 from the germline V gene are SEHNR and FQNEAQ (reference sequence). CDR3 length: 14 amino acids. Trimming took 3 bases from V and 3 from J; bases not matched to a gene: 2. This CDR3 reads CASSLGGGYNEQFF. The CDR3, as DNA: TGTGCCAGCAGCTTGGGCGGGGGCTACAATGAGCAGTTCTTC.

This chain uses TRBV10-3 with TRBJ2-5; TRBD2 matches at 12 bases. The CDR3 totals 16 residues. Germline V gene sequence: CDR1 ENHRY, CDR2 SYGVKD. V was clipped by 3 bases and J by 5 bases; unmatched bases: 7. The chain's CDR3 is CAISEGLAGPWETQYF. Here the CDR3 DNA reads TGTGCCATCAGTGAAGGACTAGCGGGACCGTGGGAGACCCAGTACTTC.

This chain connects TRBV28 to TRBJ2-1; 8 bases fit TRBD1. This CDR3 has 14 residues. CDR1 is MDHEN and CDR2 is SYDVKM in the germline V gene. V gave up 6 bases and J gave up 3 bases; unmatched junction bases: 4. CDR3 in amino acids: CASSRTGNYNEQFF. In DNA, the CDR3 is TGTGCCAGCAGCAGGACAGGGAACTACAATGAGCAGTTCTTC. Filled out from reference TRBV28 and TRBJ2-1, the complete variable domain reads DVKVTQSSRYLVKRTGEKVFLECVQDMDHENMFWYRQDPGLGLRLIYFSYDVKMKEKGDIPEGYSVSREKKERFSLILESASTNQTSMYLCASSRTGNYNEQFFGPGTRLTVL.

This chain connects TRBV5-8 to TRBJ1-1; TRBD1 is a possible D gene (6 bases). The CDR3 has 16 residues. The germline gives CDR1 SGHTS, CDR2 YDEGEE. V lost 5 bases, J lost 3 bases, and 20 bases lay in between. This CDR3 is CASRSYREYLYTEAFF. In DNA form, the CDR3 reads TGTGCCAGCAGGTCCTACAGGGAATACCTGTACACTGAAGCTTTCTTT. The whole variable domain, filled in from reference TRBV5-8 and TRBJ1-1, reads EAGVTQSPTHLIKTRGQQATLRCSPISGHTSVYWYQQALGLGLQFLLWYDEGEERNRGNFPPRFSGRQFPNYSSELNVNALELEDSALYLCASRSYREYLYTEAFFGQGTRLTVV.

Points on this clone: The same CDR3 can be traced to other DNA sequences in this sample. J is TRBJ2-5 and V is TRBV5-4, with 11 positions matching TRBD2. Germline CDR1 and CDR2: SGHNT and YYREEE (reference sequence). Trimming cost V 9 bases and J 0 bases; bases outside gene matches: 16. CDR3 length: 18 amino acids. As DNA, the CDR3 is TGTGCCACCCTAGGGCCTAGCGGGAGGAGTAAGCACCAAGAGACCCAGTACTTC. Its protein is CATLGPSGRSKHQETQYF.

The chain employs TRBV27 and TRBJ2-7; D is unresolved. Germline lookup yields CDR1 MNHEY and CDR2 SMNVEV (reference sequence). Trimming stripped 5 bases from V and 0 bases from J, with 11 bases between. The CDR3 is 14 residues long. CDR3 DNA sequence: TGTGCCAGCAGTAGTTCCGGGTACTCCTACGAGCAGTACTTC. As protein: CASSSSGYSYEQYF.

About this clone itself: A read error may account for a junction end that differs from germline. This chain joins TRBV15 and TRBJ2-7; 11 bases match TRBD2. The germline V gene encodes CDR1 LNHNV and CDR2 YYDKDF (reference sequence). The CDR3 loop spans 17 amino acids. CDR3 region: CATSTDRLAGGSHEQYF. DNA of the CDR3: TGTGCCACCAGCACAGACCGGCTAGCGGGGGGCTCCCACGAGCAGTACTTC.

This clone was observed a few times. The chain links TRBV9 to TRBJ1-2; D not certain. Germline assignment: CDR1 SGDLS and CDR2 YYNGEE. CDR3 length: 13 residues. V shed 5 bases and J shed 8 bases, with 16 bases lying between them. In DNA, the CDR3 is TGTGCCAGCAGTAAAGCTGGGGAGTACGGCTACACCTTC. The encoded protein is CASSKAGEYGYTF.

This clone showed up just once. This chain joins TRBV6-5 and TRBJ2-2; D remains unclear. Germline-derived CDR1 and CDR2 are MNHEY and SVGAGI. Trimming shortened V by 0 bases and J by 1 base, and 9 bases separated the two germline ends. This CDR3 has 16 residues. The CDR3 spells CASSYSGGENTGELFF. In DNA, the CDR3 is TGTGCCAGCAGTTACTCTGGCGGCGAGAACACCGGGGAGCTGTTTTTT.

Note on this clone: The sample has other DNA sequences that encode this CDR3 too. The V call is TRBV9, the J call TRBJ1-4, with 7 bases identical to TRBD1. The CDR3 length is 16 residues. V shed 4 bases, J shed 6 bases, and the junction held 12 bases outside the gene matches. Looked up from germline, CDR1 is SGDLS and CDR2 is YYNGEE. CDR3 in DNA: TGTGCCAGCAGCCGATTTTCTGGGGACAGATATGAAAAACTGTTTTTT. Protein sequence: CASSRFSGDRYEKLFF.

The V call is TRBV6-1, the J call TRBJ2-5; 13 nucleotides agree with TRBD2. Losses at the gene ends were 6 bases for V and 2 bases for J; bases not matched to a gene: 3. Per germline, CDR1 MNHNS and CDR2 SASEGT. This CDR3 contains 15 residues. CDR3 in amino acids: CASSQLAGGQETQYF. The CDR3 DNA reads TGTGCCAGCAGCCAACTAGCGGGAGGGCAAGAGACCCAGTACTTC.

The V and J genes are TRBV9 and TRBJ2-4; D may be TRBD2 (6 bases). The V end lost 3 bases, the J end lost 9 bases, and 10 bases lay between the germline ends. The germline CDR1 and CDR2 sequences are SGDLS and YYNGEE. The CDR3 loop spans 12 amino acids. This CDR3 reads CASSAGGSIQYF. The CDR3 nucleotides are TGTGCCAGCAGCGCCGGAGGGAGCATTCAGTACTTC.

The chain combines TRBV13 with TRBJ2-7; TRBD1 agrees at 8 bases. CDR1 is PRHDT, CDR2 FYEKMQ, per germline (reference sequence). V was pared by 5 bases and J by 2 bases, with 8 bases of the junction left unmatched. The CDR3 has 15 amino acids. Here the CDR3 reads CASSPQTGVPYEQYF. DNA of the CDR3: TGTGCCAGCAGCCCACAGACAGGGGTCCCCTACGAGCAGTACTTC.